This T cell receptor (beta chain) stems from a study of blood T cell repertoires in COVID-19. Study information: There were acute and convalescent COVID-19 samples, and they came from the United States, Italy and Spain. PBMCs, B-cell-depleted T cells, or T cells provided the cDNA or gDNA that made up the material.

This clone appeared many times. This CDR3 has 15 amino acids. Germline CDR1 reads SGHNT; CDR2 reads YYREEE (reference sequence). Trimming left V 4 bases short and J 6 bases short, with 16 bases between. Original methodology: Reference gene primer amplification in the assay estimated nucleated cell counts. Method: immunoSEQ multiplex PCR; TCRdb's copy keeps in-frame clones and lacks some. The V and J calls and clone size come from that table; D and trimming were worked out from the DNA. This sample has 170,000 or so clones, with 75% to 85% found just once. V is TRBV5-4 and J is TRBJ1-4; no definite D call. This clonotype originated in a human donor in a cohort sampled during active COVID-19. Sequenced sample: peripheral blood. CDR3 nucleotides: TGTGCCAGCAGCCCGGGGAGACCCGGGGATGAAAAACTGTTTTTT. Translating gives CASSPGRPGDEKLFF.